This record concerns one TCR beta chain sequence. The data were obtained in a study of blood T cell repertoires in COVID-19. Study in general: Donors in the United States, Italy and Spain gave samples during acute or convalescent COVID-19.

Authors' analysis steps: For nucleated cells, counts were estimated from reference gene primer amplification. Libraries were prepared by immunoSEQ multiplex PCR; TCRdb keeps only in-frame clonotypes and omits some of them. Clonal size and the V and J genes are those of that table, whereas D and trimming came from the DNA. The repertoire consists of about 260,000 clones, with approximately 88% occurring once and the leading ten covering more than 8.5%. The CDR3 consists of 13 residues. Deletions cut 3 bases from V and 2 bases from J, with 7 bases between. CDR1 and CDR2 (germline): LGHDT, YNNKEL (reference sequence).

Sequences were obtained from peripheral blood. The rearrangement links TRBV3-1 (or the pseudogene TRBV3-2) to TRBJ1-1; D gene uncertain. The TCR sequence derives from a woman in her 70s with COVID-19, enrolled during active disease. DNA of the CDR3: TGTGCCAGCAGCCAGGAGGGCAACACTGAAGCTTTCTTT. This gives the protein CASSQEGNTEAFF.